These 3 T cell receptor beta chains were sequenced from one sample in a study of T cells in localized non-small cell lung cancer. TCRdb's copy holds only in-frame clones and misses some; the assay was immunoSEQ multiplex PCR. The profile covers thousands of clones, with 27% appearing a single time and approximately 12% taken by the ten largest. Specimen: lung tumor tissue, collected before any cancer treatment. The receptors derive from a man aged 18 to 55 with stage I lung adenocarcinoma.

The chain recombines TRBV28 with TRBJ2-7, with TRBD1 as a possible D gene (5 bases). V shed 6 bases and J shed 2 bases, with 11 bases lying between them. Germline CDR1 MDHEN, CDR2 SYDVKM. The CDR3 totals 13 residues. CDR3 protein: CASSQDTTYEQYF. In nucleotides, the CDR3 is TGTGCCAGCAGCCAGGACACTACCTACGAGCAGTACTTC.

This clone was observed a single time. The DNA for the CDR3 is TGCAGCGTGGGTACAGGGTACCAAGAGACCCAGTACTTC. Its translation is CSVGTGYQETQYF. The chain combines TRBV29-1 with TRBJ2-5, with D perhaps matching TRBD1 (6 bases). CDR1 is SQVTM, CDR2 ANQGSEA, per germline. The V end was cut by 6 bases, the J end by 0 bases, with 11 bases between. This CDR3 comprises 13 residues.

This clone showed up just a few times. J is TRBJ1-1 and V is TRBV18; 7 positions match TRBD1. The CDR3 contains 16 residues. The V gene's germline CDR1 is KGHSH and CDR2 LQKENI. J gave up 2 bases and V 5 bases, and 11 bases lay outside the gene matches. The CDR3 DNA reads as TGTGCCAGCTCAGATCCTGAACAGGGGCCCAACACTGAAGCTTTCTTT. Translated: CASSDPEQGPNTEAFF.